Described below is a single T cell receptor beta chain sequence and its context. This clone was observed a handful of times. Its antigen specificity is not known. One base away there is no much larger clone; base qualities are not given. This sample was taken from a study of beta chain features in type 1 diabetes listed by TCRdb under 2018. Regarding the study in general: No differences in mean age, gender distribution, total cell number or subset yield were found between patients and healthy donors. Whereas all 30 or so donors provided naive and central memory subsets, regulatory and stem cell-like memory subsets were isolated from just 8 patients and roughly eight healthy donors. The study compared the TCRB repertoires of sorted circulating CD4+ T cell subsets in recently diagnosed type 1 diabetes patients with those in matched healthy donors. Across all samples, 90 million to 130 million sorted cells were examined, and cell number per subset correlated strongly with RNA yield. Beyond this particular receptor, the publication reports: Naive, central memory and regulatory TCRB repertoires appeared more similar among patients than among healthy donors. Because cDNA was sequenced instead of genomic DNA, activated cells with high expression could be over-represented, although the groups did not differ in activation or CD3 levels. Type 1 diabetes patients showed a moderate but significant shortening of TCRB CDR3 length in all four CD4+ subsets. Because small numbers of individuals were included in the HLA sub-analyses, any influence of HLA type on TCRB rearrangement was left unresolved. Fewer insertions and more nucleotide deletions at VDJ recombination sites were observed in patients with type 1 diabetes, implying thymic rearrangement abnormalities. PCR may preferentially amplify shorter templates, but because patient and control samples were amplified and corrected together, any resulting skew would affect both groups equally.

At the junction V is shortened by 1 base and J by 5 bases; bases outside the gene matches: 5. The CDR3 sequence holds 15 residues, the cysteine and phenylalanine included. Kept here is only the CDR3 DNA, which spans 45 bases and is read in frame from base 1. The germline V gene (reference sequence) supplies CDR1 SEHNR and CDR2 FQNEAQ. A single peripheral blood draw of about 116 mL on average was collected from each donor into heparinised tubes. A BD FACSAria II was used to sort naive, central memory, regulatory and stem cell-like memory CD4+ T cells with a panel that included CD45RO, CCR7, CD25, CD127, CD95 and CD27. A purity above 95% was achieved for all sorted populations. PBMCs were isolated immediately by Lymphoprep density gradient centrifugation and stained directly without culture. So that batch effects would be minimized, each experiment stained and sorted samples in pairs, pairing one healthy donor with one patient.

All of the isolated RNA was reverse transcribed with the High Capacity cDNA Reverse Transcription Kit, so expressed TCRB transcripts were sequenced. Deep immunoSEQ sequencing was applied to naive, central memory and regulatory T cell samples, giving an average of roughly 3.5 million total reads per sample. Sorted cells were lysed in RLT buffer and RNA was extracted with DNase-treated RNeasy Micro or Mini kits, depending on cell number. Each cell subset was processed separately to prevent cross-contamination, with patient and healthy donor samples processed together. Using the immunoSEQ multiplex PCR, TCRB sequences were amplified from cDNA into 87-bp fragments spanning the CDR3 region. Sequencing of the amplicons was performed on the Illumina HiSeq platform. As for the original processing: Synthetic template baselines were used to correct PCR bias computationally, reads within Hamming distance 2 were collapsed together, and singletons that could not be merged were discarded. Reads were aligned against IMGT to assign V, D and J genes, CDR3 length and insertions or deletions at six rearrangement sites. Within each subset, clonotype counts were normalized to sorted cell number, and only after that were true diversity and Gini coefficients computed with the tcR R package. Repertoire sharing was quantified using the overlap coefficient calculated on TCRB nucleotide sequences. Out-of-frame TCRB sequences from naive cells were analyzed to stand in for the pre-selection repertoire. TCRdb re-hosts the immuneACCESS table, in-frame sequences only. Its copies lack some clones; in the studies checked, an unresolved V gene accounts for under half of them, and the cause for the rest is not known. V, J and clone size derive from that table, while D and trimming were established from the DNA sequence. Within this sample are hundreds of thousands of clones, with about 10% of them counted one time only. The ten largest clones capture 0.015% of the sample.

The source is a woman between 25 and 40 years old in good health. This receptor chain uses TRBV7-9 and TRBJ2-5, with 9 bases aligning to TRBD2. Sequences were obtained from naive CD4+ T cells from blood. The cell subset or site label, as the study defines it: true naive CD4+ T cells. The nucleotide sequence reads TGTGCCAGCAGCTTAGGCGCCGCGGGAGGGGAGACCCAGTACTTC. Its amino acids are CASSLGAAGGETQYF.